Presented here are 3 T cell receptor beta chains from one specimen sequenced in a study of T cells after somatic rescue of genetic block. Clones were sequenced by immunoSEQ multiplex PCR, and TCRdb holds only the in-frame ones, with some missing. The table has around 67,000 clones, approximately 91% seen once. The sequenced material came from peripheral blood mononuclear cells (PBMCs). The origin of the receptors is a man aged 30-40 years.

The genes are TRBV6-5 and TRBJ2-7; TRBD2 might be the D (6 bases). This CDR3 spans 14 amino acids. Germline values: CDR1 MNHEY, CDR2 SVGAGI. Between the trimmed V and J ends, which lost 6 bases and 1 base, there was a span of 13 bases. CDR3 DNA: TGTGCCAGCAGCCGGAGCGGGTATTCCTACGAGCAGTACTTC. It is translated as CASSRSGYSYEQYF.

The genes are TRBV18 and TRBJ2-1, with a tentative D call TRBD1 (6 bases). The CDR3 sequence is 16 residues long. Trimming cost V 0 bases and J 3 bases, with 12 bases left between them. CDR1 is KGHSH and CDR2 is LQKENI in the germline V gene. This chain's CDR3 is CASSPPSTGYYNEQFF. Here the CDR3 DNA reads TGTGCCAGCTCACCACCGTCCACAGGGTACTACAATGAGCAGTTCTTC.

The chain has TRBV10-3 and TRBJ2-7; TRBD1 aligns across 7 bases. V trimming: 4 bases; J trimming: 0 bases; junction bases outside the gene matches: 9. The CDR3 spans 16 residues. Germline values: CDR1 ENHRY, CDR2 SYGVKD. The CDR3, as DNA: TGTGCCATCAGTGCTAGGGGACAGTCTGCCTCCTACGAGCAGTACTTC. Its translation is CAISARGQSASYEQYF.